These 20 T cell receptor beta chains came from one sample sequenced in a study of T cell responses to AZD1222 COVID-19 vaccine. Assay used: immunoSEQ multiplex PCR; TCRdb lists only in-frame clones, some missing. The sample has 160,000 or so clones, 70% to 90% seen once; the top ten hold 6.9%. The specimen was peripheral blood, collected after recovery from COVID-19. These receptors all come from an adult who had recovered from COVID-19.

The chain has TRBV19 and TRBJ1-1; TRBD1 agrees at 7 bases. CDR3 length equals 15 residues. The V segment lost 2 bases and the J segment 0 bases; nucleotides outside the gene matches: 3. Germline V gene data show CDR1 as LNHDA and CDR2 as SQIVND (reference sequence). The CDR3 DNA is TGTGCCAGTAGTATATCCGGGACAGTGAACACTGAAGCTTTCTTT. Translation: CASSISGTVNTEAFF.

This clone appeared a few times. J is TRBJ2-2 and V is TRBV28; 8 bases align to TRBD2. The junction had 11 bases not matched to a gene; V was cut back by 2 bases and J by 6 bases. This CDR3 comprises 17 residues. Germline V gene sequence: CDR1 MDHEN, CDR2 SYDVKM. CDR3 nucleotides: TGTGCCAGCAGTTTAGCCTCCGGCGGGAGGCCCTCCGGGGAGCTGTTTTTT. Protein: CASSLASGGRPSGELFF.

The chain recombines TRBV7-2 with TRBJ2-3, with 10 bases matching TRBD1. The CDR3 contains 16 residues. The germline V gene encodes CDR1 SGHTA and CDR2 FQGNSA. The J segment lost 3 bases and the V segment lost 4 bases, leaving 7 bases of the junction unmatched. For the CDR3, the DNA is TGTGCCAGCAGCTGGTATCCGGGACAGGGGACAGATACGCAGTATTTT. Translated, it gives CASSWYPGQGTDTQYF.

The J gene is TRBJ2-5, the V gene TRBV7-6; D is possibly TRBD1 or TRBD2 (5 bases each). The CDR3 consists of 18 residues. Germline CDR1 SGHVS, CDR2 FNYEAQ. V lost 2 bases and J 1 base, leaving 20 bases between the germline ends. The CDR3 sequence is CASSLMPSGEGTQETQYF. As DNA, the CDR3 is TGTGCCAGCAGCTTAATGCCTTCGGGTGAGGGGACCCAAGAGACCCAGTACTTC.

The chain employs TRBV12-3 or TRBV12-4 and TRBJ2-2; a possible D gene is TRBD1 (5 bases). With 1 base removed from V and 5 bases from J, the gap between germline ends came to 5 bases. The CDR3 length is 13 residues. The CDR3 loop reads CASSLDRTGELFF. CDR3 DNA sequence: TGTGCCAGCAGTTTAGACAGGACCGGGGAGCTGTTTTTT.

V usage is TRBV6-5 and J usage is TRBJ2-7; no clear D. Germline-derived CDR1 and CDR2 are MNHEY and SVGAGI. Between the trimmed V and J ends, which lost 5 bases and 7 bases, there was a span of 9 bases. This CDR3 has 11 amino acids. CDR3 region: CASSTQREQYF. DNA of the CDR3: TGTGCCAGCAGTACCCAGAGAGAGCAGTACTTC.

The rearrangement uses TRBV6-2 or TRBV6-3 and TRBJ2-5; 7 bases align to TRBD2. V was clipped by 5 bases and J by 2 bases; unmatched bases: 8. The CDR3 is 15 amino acids. In germline, CDR1 is MNHEY, CDR2 SVGEGT. The CDR3 sequence: CASSRVSGSQETQYF. CDR3 in DNA: TGTGCCAGCAGTCGAGTTAGCGGGTCGCAAGAGACCCAGTACTTC.

The J gene is TRBJ2-7, the V gene TRBV7-9, with 9 bases that match TRBD1. Trimming took 4 bases from V and 2 from J; bases not matched to a gene: 3. CDR1 and CDR2 (germline): SEHNR, FQNEAQ (reference sequence). The CDR3 sequence is 14 residues long. The DNA for the CDR3 is TGTGCCAGCAGCTCCGGGACAGGGACCTACGAGCAGTACTTC. Encoded protein: CASSSGTGTYEQYF.

The rearrangement links TRBV3-1 (or the pseudogene TRBV3-2) to TRBJ1-4; a weak D match, TRBD1 (5 bases). This CDR3 region has 15 residues. CDR1 and CDR2 from the germline V gene are LGHDT and YNNKEL (reference sequence). Trimming took 0 bases from V and 13 from J, leaving 18 bases between them. The CDR3 DNA sequence: TGTGCCAGCAGCCAAGAATGGAGGGGCGCCAGAGGACTGTTTTTT. This encodes CASSQEWRGARGLFF.

This clone turned up a few times. The chain recombines TRBV27 with TRBJ2-7, with 9 bases aligning to TRBD2. Germline lookup yields CDR1 MNHEY and CDR2 SMNVEV (reference sequence). This CDR3 is built from 17 residues. Trimming cost V 5 bases and J 3 bases; bases outside gene matches: 14. The chain's CDR3 is CASSPGLAGTMGYEQYF. The CDR3 bases are TGTGCCAGCAGTCCCGGGCTAGCGGGGACTATGGGCTACGAGCAGTACTTC.

The genes are TRBV18 and TRBJ1-2; 7 bases are shared with TRBD1. The CDR3 consists of 15 residues. Germline assignment: CDR1 KGHSH and CDR2 LQKENI. V was clipped by 5 bases and J by 2 bases; unmatched bases: 8. CDR3 nucleotide sequence: TGTGCCAGCTCATGGACACAGGGGCCAAACTATGGCTACACCTTC. Protein: CASSWTQGPNYGYTF.

The chain is built from TRBV4-3 and TRBJ1-3, with D unclear. Trimming removed 1 base from V and 0 bases from J, with 16 bases in between. This CDR3 comprises 18 residues. Germline CDR1 is LGHNA and CDR2 is YSLEER. CDR3 in DNA: TGCGCCAGCAGCCAAGGTTCGTGGCAAACGATCTCTGGAAACACCATATATTTT. It yields the protein CASSQGSWQTISGNTIYF.

This rearrangement joins TRBV7-2 to TRBJ1-4; D gene unclear. CDR3 length: 14 residues. The V gene lost 3 bases and the J gene lost 8 bases, with 13 bases spanning the gap. Germline V gene data show CDR1 as SGHTA and CDR2 as FQGNSA. CDR3: CASSFRGFGEKLFF. The DNA for the CDR3 is TGTGCCAGCAGCTTTAGAGGGTTCGGAGAAAAACTGTTTTTT.

The chain combines TRBV5-4 with TRBJ2-5, with D uncertain. V was shortened by 4 bases and J by 2 bases, with 12 bases between the two germline ends. The length of the CDR3 is 14 residues. The germline gives CDR1 SGHNT, CDR2 YYREEE (reference sequence). In nucleotides, the CDR3 is TGTGCCAGCAGCCAGCCCCGAGTTCAAGAGACCCAGTACTTC. Residues: CASSQPRVQETQYF. Drawing the rest from reference TRBV5-4 and TRBJ2-5, the complete variable domain is ETGVTQSPTHLIKTRGQQVTLRCSSQSGHNTVSWYQQALGQGPQFIFQYYREEENGRGNFPPRFSGLQFPNYSSELNVNALELDDSALYLCASSQPRVQETQYFGPGTRLLVL.

The chain couples TRBV7-2 to TRBJ2-7; 13 nucleotides align to TRBD2. V shed 1 base and J 6 bases; nucleotides not matched to a gene: 3. The CDR3 contains 15 residues. Germline V gene lookup returns CDR1 SGHTA and CDR2 FQGNSA. The CDR3 DNA follows: TGTGCCAGCAGCTTAGTAGGACTAGCGGGGGTCGAGCAGTACTTC. It is translated as CASSLVGLAGVEQYF.

The CDR3 coding sequence is TGTGCCAGCAGCCAGAGGGATACGCAGTATTTT. As protein: CASSQRDTQYF. This sequence joins TRBV3-1 (or the pseudogene TRBV3-2) and TRBJ2-3; D gene uncertain. With 3 bases removed from V and 6 bases from J, the gap between germline ends came to 4 bases. CDR1 is LGHDT and CDR2 is YNNKEL in the germline V gene (reference sequence). The CDR3 totals 11 residues.

This clone was seen only once. The V call is TRBV6-2 or TRBV6-3, the J call TRBJ2-1; 12 nucleotides agree with TRBD2. This CDR3 contains 17 residues. CDR1 and CDR2 (germline): MNHEY, SVGEGT. J was trimmed by 7 bases and V by 3 bases; bases with no gene match: 10. This CDR3 is CASSYPGLAGWRNEQFF. CDR3 in DNA: TGTGCCAGCAGTTATCCCGGACTAGCGGGGTGGAGGAATGAGCAGTTCTTC.

The chain combines TRBV7-9 with TRBJ1-5, with D possibly TRBD1 on 6 matching bases. The CDR3 consists of 14 residues. Trimming shortened V by 2 bases and J by 6 bases, and 11 bases separated the two germline ends. CDR1 is SEHNR, CDR2 FQNEAQ, per germline (reference sequence). The CDR3 reads CASSLMGASQPQHF. CDR3 DNA sequence: TGTGCCAGCAGCTTAATGGGGGCGAGTCAGCCCCAGCATTTT.

The chain joins TRBV4-2 to TRBJ2-3; 8 bases agree with TRBD1. The V and J ends lost 3 bases and 1 base, in that order; junction bases with no gene match: 9. The CDR3 contains 17 residues. The germline V gene has CDR1 LGHNA and CDR2 YNFKEQ. This chain's CDR3 is CASSHVTGTGGTDTQYF. The CDR3 DNA reads as TGTGCCAGCAGCCATGTTACCGGGACAGGAGGCACAGATACGCAGTATTTT.

This CDR3 is CASSPPLADTQYF. The CDR3 DNA follows: TGTGCCAGCTCACCACCGTTGGCCGATACGCAGTATTTT. The chain joins TRBV18 to TRBJ2-3; D not resolved. Germline CDR1 and CDR2: KGHSH and LQKENI. The ends were cut back, 0 bases at V and 6 bases at J, with 7 bases in the middle. The CDR3 has 13 amino acids.